Following are 30 T cell receptor beta chains from one sample sequenced in a study of T cells in Graves' hyperthyroidism and ophthalmopathy. TCR beta CDR3 region amplification was performed from RNA transcripts. The TCR CDR3 first-round RT-PCR relied on the HTBI primer set. From the multiplex PCR reads, TCRdb called clonotypes with MiXCR, one entry per CDR3 protein. This table holds about 400,000 distinct CDR3 sequences, about 15% found once. The sequencing input was blood. Source of these receptors: a woman in her twenties or thirties with Graves' hyperthyroidism.

This clonotype has at least ten counts. This chain joins TRBV27 and TRBJ1-2; 7 bases fit TRBD1. The CDR3 is made up of 15 amino acids. Germline V CDR1 and CDR2: MNHEY, SMNVEV (reference sequence). Trimming took 1 base from V and 7 from J; bases not matched to a gene: 9. The CDR3, as DNA: TGTGCCAGCAGTTTATTAGGACAGGTTCAACGTGGCTACACCTTC. It translates to CASSLLGQVQRGYTF.

This clonotype was seen many times. This chain's CDR3 is CASSFRDRGRYTF. CDR3 DNA: TGTGCCAGCAGTTTTCGGGACAGGGGACGCTACACCTTC. The V call is TRBV28, the J call TRBJ1-2; 10 bases agree with TRBD1. With V trimmed by 3 bases and J by 9 bases, 4 bases remained unmatched. The CDR3 has 13 amino acids. Per the germline V gene, CDR1 is MDHEN and CDR2 is SYDVKM.

This clonotype was seen at least ten times. V and J are TRBV20-1 and TRBJ2-7, with 11 nucleotides matching TRBD2. This CDR3 has 14 amino acids. V was clipped by 4 bases and J by 5 bases; unmatched bases: 7. Per the germline V gene, CDR1 is DFQATT and CDR2 is SNEGSKA (reference sequence). The CDR3 coding sequence is TGCAGTGCTAAAAGACTAGCGGGAACCCACGAGCAGTACTTC. Translating it yields CSAKRLAGTHEQYF.

This clonotype has ten or more counts. This chain joins TRBV5-1 and TRBJ2-1, with TRBD1 identical over 8 bases. Trimming cost V 4 bases and J 4 bases; bases outside gene matches: 10. The CDR3 sequence is 16 residues long. Germline-derived CDR1 and CDR2 are SGHRS and YFSETQ. Written as DNA, the CDR3 is TGCGCCAGCAGCCAGAGCCTGCAGGGGGCGTACAATGAGCAGTTCTTC. Translating gives CASSQSLQGAYNEQFF. The entire variable domain, with the rest obtained from reference TRBV5-1 and TRBJ2-1, is as follows: KAGVTQTPRYLIKTRGQQVTLSCSPISGHRSVSWYQQTPGQGLQFLFEYFSETQRNKGNFPGRFSGRQFSNSRSEMNVSTLELGDSALYLCASSQSLQGAYNEQFFGPGTRLTVL.

This clonotype was seen repeatedly, ten times or more. The chain combines TRBV12-3 or TRBV12-4 with TRBJ2-5; D ambiguous. With 1 base removed from V and 8 bases from J, the gap between germline ends came to 8 bases. The CDR3 loop spans 12 amino acids. This CDR3 is CASSLDGPTQYF. The CDR3 bases are TGTGCCAGCAGTTTAGACGGCCCAACCCAGTACTTC.

This clonotype showed up just a few times. This chain joins TRBV7-9 and TRBJ2-2; the match to TRBD1 covers 9 bases. CDR3 length: 15 amino acids. Germline lookup yields CDR1 SEHNR and CDR2 FQNEAQ (reference sequence). V gave up 5 bases and J gave up 3 bases; unmatched junction bases: 4. The CDR3 DNA is TGTGCCAGCAGCCATGGGGACAGGGACACCGGGGAGCTGTTTTTT. This encodes CASSHGDRDTGELFF.

The genes are TRBV28 and TRBJ1-5; D is perhaps TRBD1 (5 bases). The V end was cut by 2 bases, the J end by 10 bases, with 15 bases between. Germline assignment: CDR1 MDHEN and CDR2 SYDVKM. This CDR3 contains 14 residues. CDR3 bases: TGTGCCAGCAGTTTAACGCTCCAGGGAGGACCCCAGCATTTT. This sequence encodes CASSLTLQGGPQHF.

Many counts were recorded for this clonotype. The CDR3 region is CAWSVVGSTDTQYF. The CDR3 nucleotides are TGTGCCTGGAGTGTGGTGGGGAGCACAGATACGCAGTATTTT. This rearrangement joins TRBV30 to TRBJ2-3; D remains unclear. This CDR3 has 14 residues. V lost 0 bases and J 0 bases, leaving 7 bases between the germline ends. CDR1 and CDR2 (germline): GTSNPN, SVGIG (reference sequence).

This clonotype was found many times. J is TRBJ1-4 and V is TRBV11-2; D unclear. Germline V gives CDR1 SGHAT, CDR2 FQNNGV. The germline V and J ends were trimmed by 5 bases and 7 bases, with 5 bases remaining between them. The CDR3 consists of 11 residues. CDR3 sequence reads: CASSDFEKLFF. CDR3 nucleotides: TGTGCCAGCAGCGACTTTGAAAAACTGTTTTTT.

A few counts support this clonotype. The germline gene is not matched at one end of the junction; a read error may be the cause. The chain couples TRBV15 to TRBJ1-2, with 7 bases matching TRBD1. Germline assignment: CDR1 LNHNV and CDR2 YYDKDF (reference sequence). CDR3 length: 15 amino acids. The DNA for the CDR3 is TGTGCCACTAGCATTATACAGGGGAGTGGCTATGGCTACACCTTC. Its protein is CATSIIQGSGYGYTF.

This clonotype appeared a single time. Since a much larger clone is just one base distant, this may be a read error. The rearrangement uses TRBV12-3 or TRBV12-4 and TRBJ2-1; no firm D call. The length of the CDR3 is 12 residues. The CDR3 DNA reads as TGTGCCAGCAGTTTAATCCGGAATGGGCAGTTCTTC. Translation gives CASSLIRNGQFF.

V gene TRBV6-8 combines with J gene TRBJ1-2, with D unresolved. This CDR3 spans 13 amino acids. Germline lookup yields CDR1 MNHGY and CDR2 SAAAGT. Trimming shortened V by 6 bases and J by 1 base, and 9 bases separated the two germline ends. As DNA, the CDR3 is TGTGCCAGCAGCGACCGGGGTAACTATGGCTACACCTTC. This sequence encodes CASSDRGNYGYTF.

Many counts were recorded for this clonotype. J is TRBJ2-3 and V is TRBV5-1; D is perhaps TRBD2 (5 bases). The germline V gene encodes CDR1 SGHRS and CDR2 YFSETQ. Trimming removed 4 bases at V and 3 bases at J, with 18 bases between. This CDR3 has 16 residues. For the CDR3, the DNA is TGCGCCAGCAGCCGCGGGTCCCTCGCAGAGACAGATACGCAGTATTTT. It specifies CASSRGSLAETDTQYF.

To note about this clonotype: One end of the junction varies from germline; a read error may be responsible. This sequence joins TRBV5-1 and TRBJ2-3; D remains unclear. CDR1 is SGHRS, CDR2 YFSETQ, per germline. This CDR3 comprises 12 residues. CDR3 protein: CANSLQTDTQYF. In DNA form, the CDR3 reads TGCGCCAACAGCTTACAAACAGATACGCAGTATTTT.

This clonotype was recorded many times. The chain couples TRBV12-3 or TRBV12-4 to TRBJ2-7, with D possibly TRBD2 on 6 matching bases. The V end was cut by 4 bases, the J end by 7 bases, with 17 bases between. The CDR3 is 14 residues long. The CDR3, as DNA: TGTGCCAGCAGTTCCCGGGACCGACGGGGGGAGCAGTACTTC. This translates into CASSSRDRRGEQYF.

The CDR3 bases are TGCGCCAGCAGCTTGGGGGGGACGGGAGATGGGAATGAGCAGTTCTTC. It codes for CASSLGGTGDGNEQFF. This rearrangement joins TRBV5-1 to TRBJ2-1; weak D call: TRBD2 (6 bases). This CDR3 is 16 amino acids long. CDR1 and CDR2 from the germline V gene are SGHRS and YFSETQ. V shed 0 bases and J shed 7 bases, with 17 bases lying between them.

This clonotype has a count of ten or more. The V and J genes are TRBV18 and TRBJ2-3, with D possibly matching TRBD2 (5 bases). The germline CDR1 and CDR2 sequences are KGHSH and LQKENI. The CDR3 covers 15 residues. Trimming cost V 6 bases and J 4 bases, with 17 bases left between them. CDR3 in amino acids: CASSDLKGGADTQYF. The CDR3 coding sequence is TGTGCCAGCTCGGATCTTAAAGGAGGAGCAGATACGCAGTATTTT.

This clonotype was observed a handful of times. This chain joins TRBV9 and TRBJ1-1, with TRBD1 matching over 7 bases. Germline loops: CDR1 SGDLS, CDR2 YYNGEE. The trim removed 0 bases at V and 0 bases at J, leaving 5 bases unmatched. This CDR3 is 16 amino acids long. The CDR3 DNA sequence: TGTGCCAGCAGCGTAGGGAACAGGGGAATGAACACTGAAGCTTTCTTT. Residues: CASSVGNRGMNTEAFF.

This clonotype was detected many times. The chain carries TRBV7-6 and TRBJ1-1, with D unclear. This CDR3 has 15 residues. The germline V gene has CDR1 SGHVS and CDR2 FNYEAQ. V lost 5 bases and J lost 2, with 15 bases in between. CDR3 residues: CASSPRPGVNTEAFF. The DNA for the CDR3 is TGTGCCAGCAGCCCTCGCCCCGGGGTTAACACTGAAGCTTTCTTT.

The genes are TRBV5-6 and TRBJ2-7; TRBD2 agrees at 15 bases. The ends lost 2 bases at V and 5 bases at J; junction bases unmatched: 8. The CDR3 has 17 amino acids. CDR1 and CDR2 (germline): SGHDT, YYEEEE. The CDR3 region has the DNA TGTGCCAGCAGCTTATGGGGACTAGCGGGAGGCGCCCACGAGCAGTACTTC. Its protein is CASSLWGLAGGAHEQYF. The entire variable domain, with the rest obtained from reference TRBV5-6 and TRBJ2-7, is as follows: DAGVTQSPTHLIKTRGQQVTLRCSPKSGHDTVSWYQQALGQGPQFIFQYYEEEERQRGNFPDRFSGHQFPNYSSELNVNALLLGDSALYLCASSLWGLAGGAHEQYFGPGTRLTVT.

The chain recombines TRBV6-1 with TRBJ2-1; 9 bases are shared with TRBD1. V was pared by 5 bases and J by 12 bases, with 14 bases of the junction left unmatched. CDR1 is MNHNS, CDR2 SASEGT, per germline. The CDR3 loop spans 15 amino acids. CDR3 DNA sequence: TGTGCCAGCAGTCCGACAGGGGGAAGATTCGATGGGCAGTTCTTC. It specifies CASSPTGGRFDGQFF.

The rearrangement joins TRBV5-4 to TRBJ2-7; 9 bases match TRBD2. This CDR3 has 16 amino acids. Unmatched junction bases numbered 7, after V lost 3 bases and J lost 0 bases. Germline loops: CDR1 SGHNT, CDR2 YYREEE (reference sequence). Here the CDR3 reads CASSSTSGSLSYEQYF. The CDR3, as DNA: TGTGCCAGCAGCTCGACTAGCGGCTCCCTCTCCTACGAGCAGTACTTC.

The chain employs TRBV19 and TRBJ2-6, with unresolved D. The ends were cut back, 3 bases at V and 0 bases at J, with 3 bases in the middle. This CDR3 region has 14 residues. Per germline, CDR1 LNHDA and CDR2 SQIVND (reference sequence). CDR3 coding DNA: TGTGCCAGTAGTATCCGCTCTGGGGCCAACGTCCTGACTTTC. Protein: CASSIRSGANVLTF.

CDR3 nucleotide sequence: TGTGCCATCCGCGAGTACAATGAGCAGTTCTTC. Amino acids: CAIREYNEQFF. The J gene is TRBJ2-1, the V gene TRBV10-3; unclear D gene. The CDR3 extends over 11 amino acids. Germline CDR1 reads ENHRY; CDR2 reads SYGVKD. V was pared by 8 bases and J by 4 bases, with 6 bases between.

This clonotype was seen repeatedly, ten times or more. The chain is built from TRBV28 and TRBJ2-3, with 11 nucleotides matching TRBD2. Per germline, CDR1 MDHEN and CDR2 SYDVKM. Trimming took 4 bases from V and 3 from J; bases not matched to a gene: 6. CDR3 size: 16 residues. The CDR3 region is CASSSPSGRFTDTQYF. CDR3 nucleotide sequence: TGTGCCAGCAGTTCTCCTAGCGGGAGGTTTACAGATACGCAGTATTTT.

This clonotype was counted at least ten times. This chain uses TRBV2 with TRBJ2-1; 8 bases agree with TRBD2. Germline CDR1 is SNHLY and CDR2 is FYNNEI. The trim removed 6 bases at V and 5 bases at J, leaving 12 bases unmatched. This CDR3 is 16 amino acids long. CDR3 in amino acids: CASSPVFGGGNNEQFF. The CDR3 nucleotides read TGTGCCAGCAGCCCCGTCTTCGGGGGGGGTAACAATGAGCAGTTCTTC.

The chain has TRBV6-1 and TRBJ2-6; maybe TRBD2 (5 bases). This CDR3 spans 19 amino acids. The V and J ends lost 2 bases and 1 base respectively, with 18 bases between them. The germline gives CDR1 MNHNS, CDR2 SASEGT. The CDR3 DNA reads TGTGCCAGCAGTGAAAAGTCGTTTATGAGGGCTTCTGGGGCCAACGTCCTGACTTTC. Translation: CASSEKSFMRASGANVLTF.

This clonotype was found many times. V and J are TRBV5-1 and TRBJ2-7; TRBD1 aligns across 11 bases. Trimming removed 3 bases from V and 1 base from J; junction bases left unmatched: 3. The germline gives CDR1 SGHRS, CDR2 YFSETQ. The CDR3 sequence is 15 residues long. The CDR3, as DNA: TGCGCCAGCAGCTGGGGACAGGGGGTTTCCTACGAGCAGTACTTC. Its protein product is CASSWGQGVSYEQYF.

This clonotype was observed at least ten times. This sequence joins TRBV20-1 and TRBJ1-1; D unresolved. V was cut by 1 base and J by 5 bases, with 14 bases left in between. The germline CDR1 and CDR2 sequences are DFQATT and SNEGSKA (reference sequence). The CDR3 is 14 amino acids. This CDR3 reads CSARGAVRDTEAFF. CDR3 DNA: TGCAGTGCTAGAGGCGCGGTCCGGGATACTGAAGCTTTCTTT.

The chain combines TRBV5-1 with TRBJ2-1, with D maybe TRBD2 (6 bases). V shed 3 bases and J shed 0 bases, with 10 bases lying between them. CDR3 length: 15 residues. CDR1 and CDR2 (germline): SGHRS, YFSETQ. CDR3 bases: TGCGCCAGCAGCTCGGACGGGAGCTCCTACAATGAGCAGTTCTTC. Its translation: CASSSDGSSYNEQFF.